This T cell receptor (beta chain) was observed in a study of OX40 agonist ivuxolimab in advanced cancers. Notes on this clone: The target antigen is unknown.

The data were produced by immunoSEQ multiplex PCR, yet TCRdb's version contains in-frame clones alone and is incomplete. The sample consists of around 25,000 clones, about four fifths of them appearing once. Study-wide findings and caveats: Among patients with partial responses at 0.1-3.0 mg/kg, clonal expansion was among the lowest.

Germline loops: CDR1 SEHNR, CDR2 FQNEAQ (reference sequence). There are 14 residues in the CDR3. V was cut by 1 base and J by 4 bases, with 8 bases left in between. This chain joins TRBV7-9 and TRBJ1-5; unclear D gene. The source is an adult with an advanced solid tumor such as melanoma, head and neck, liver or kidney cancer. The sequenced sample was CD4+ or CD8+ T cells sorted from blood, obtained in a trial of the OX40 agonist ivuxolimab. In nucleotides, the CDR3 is TGTGCCAGCAGCTTAGGTGGAACTAATCAGCCCCAGCATTTT. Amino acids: CASSLGGTNQPQHF.